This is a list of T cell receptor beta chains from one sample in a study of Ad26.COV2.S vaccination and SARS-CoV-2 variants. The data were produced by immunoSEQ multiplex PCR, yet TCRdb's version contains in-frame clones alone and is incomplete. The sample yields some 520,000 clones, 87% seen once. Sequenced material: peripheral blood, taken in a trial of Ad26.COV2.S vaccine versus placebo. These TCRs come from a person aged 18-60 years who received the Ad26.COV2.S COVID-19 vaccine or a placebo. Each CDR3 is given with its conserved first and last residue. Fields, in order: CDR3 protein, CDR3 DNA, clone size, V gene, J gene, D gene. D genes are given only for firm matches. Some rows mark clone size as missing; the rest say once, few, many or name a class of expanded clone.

CDR3: CASSGLAVSEETQYF; DNA: TGTGCCAGTAGTGGACTAGCGGTATCGGAAGAGACCCAGTACTTC; size: once; V: TRBV19; J: TRBJ2-5; D: TRBD2
CDR3: CASSPDLVGAGTDTQYF; DNA: TGTGCCAGCAGCCCAGACCTGGTGGGAGCCGGCACAGATACGCAGTATTTT; size: .; V: TRBV7-2; J: TRBJ2-3; D: .
CDR3: CASSKNLRGAPNTEAFF; DNA: TGTGCCAGCAGCAAAAATTTAAGAGGGGCCCCGAACACTGAAGCTTTCTTT; size: .; V: TRBV21-1; J: TRBJ1-1; D: .
CDR3: CASSLSGGGNQPQHF; DNA: TGTGCCAGCAGTTTATCGGGAGGGGGCAATCAGCCCCAGCATTTT; size: .; V: TRBV27; J: TRBJ1-5; D: .
CDR3: CASLQGGSYEQYF; DNA: TGTGCCAGCTTACAGGGGGGGTCCTACGAGCAGTACTTC; size: once; V: TRBV7-9; J: TRBJ2-7; D: .
CDR3: CASSPPGASEQYF; DNA: TGCGCCAGCAGCCCCCCGGGAGCCAGCGAGCAGTACTTC; size: .; V: TRBV4-1; J: TRBJ2-7; D: .
CDR3: CRSGNNEQFF; DNA: TGCAGGAGTGGGAACAATGAGCAGTTCTTC; size: .; V: TRBV20-1; J: TRBJ2-1; D: .
CDR3: CASRMTSGYGYTF; DNA: TGTGCCAGCAGGATGACTAGCGGCTATGGCTACACCTTC; size: .; V: TRBV28; J: TRBJ1-2; D: .
CDR3: CASSPKSRGPDTQYF; DNA: TGTGCCAGCAGCCCAAAGTCTAGGGGGCCAGATACGCAGTATTTT; size: .; V: TRBV5-4; J: TRBJ2-3; D: TRBD1
CDR3: CASSLARFGSEAQYF; DNA: TGTGCCAGCAGCTTAGCGCGGTTCGGGAGTGAGGCCCAGTACTTC; size: .; V: TRBV7-2; J: TRBJ2-5; D: .
CDR3: CASSRLGGTYEQYF; DNA: TGTGCCAGCAGTCGGCTGGGGGGGACCTACGAGCAGTACTTC; size: .; V: TRBV6-5; J: TRBJ2-7; D: TRBD2
CDR3: CASSQNGAGNTIYF; DNA: TGTGCCAGCAGCCAAAACGGAGCTGGAAACACCATATATTTT; size: once; V: TRBV3-1/TRBV3-2; J: TRBJ1-3; D: .
CDR3: CASSAPGTGSLEAFF; DNA: TGTGCCAGCAGCGCCCCCGGGACAGGCTCTCTTGAAGCTTTCTTT; size: .; V: TRBV7-9; J: TRBJ1-1; D: TRBD1